A single T cell receptor (beta chain) is shown here with its context. The data originate from a study of preoperative IRX-2 immunotherapy in early breast cancer. Indicated treatment: preoperative locoregional IRX-2 cytokine immunotherapy. Preoperative locoregional IRX-2 cytokine immunotherapy was tested in the phase Ib source study. This table comes from immunoSEQ multiplex PCR, and its TCRdb copy is limited to in-frame clones, with some not included. The sample has around 34,000 clones; nearly 95% are singletons. The germline CDR1 and CDR2 sequences are MNHEY and SMNVEV (reference sequence). The CDR3 consists of 14 residues. V was pared by 3 bases and J by 2 bases, with 9 bases between.

Sample collection was performed from a patient treated with IRX-2 immunotherapy. This clonotype was obtained from a human donor with breast cancer. The J gene is TRBJ2-3, the V gene TRBV27, with D tentatively TRBD1 (5 bases). The CDR3 DNA follows: TGTGCCAGCAGTTTCGGCAGGGTCACAGATACGCAGTATTTT. It encodes CASSFGRVTDTQYF.